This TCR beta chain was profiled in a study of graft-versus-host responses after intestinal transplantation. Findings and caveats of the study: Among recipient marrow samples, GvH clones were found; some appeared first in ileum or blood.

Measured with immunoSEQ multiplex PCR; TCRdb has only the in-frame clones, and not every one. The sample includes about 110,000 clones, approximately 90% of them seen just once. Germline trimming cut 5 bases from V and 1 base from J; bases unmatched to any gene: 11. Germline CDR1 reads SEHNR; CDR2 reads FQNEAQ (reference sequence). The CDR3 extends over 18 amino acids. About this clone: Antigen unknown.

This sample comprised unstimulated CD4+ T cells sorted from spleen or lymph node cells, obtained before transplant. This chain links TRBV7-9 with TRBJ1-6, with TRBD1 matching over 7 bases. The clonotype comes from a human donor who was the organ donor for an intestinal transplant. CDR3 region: CASSRDRVQRSYNSPLHF. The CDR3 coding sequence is TGTGCCAGCAGCCGAGACAGGGTTCAGAGATCCTATAATTCACCCCTCCACTTT.